This record looks at one T cell receptor (beta chain) sequence and its context. The antigen is not known. This entry is derived from a study of response to subunit inactivated influenza vaccine. The ends were cut back, 5 bases at V and 0 bases at J, with 16 bases in the middle. This CDR3 has 15 residues. Germline V CDR1 and CDR2: DFQATT, SNEGSKA (reference sequence). General study results and limits: A suggestion made by the authors is that each seasonal influenza vaccination recruits few new T cells.

TCRdb used MiXCR to reprocess the RT-PCR reads, holding one entry per CDR3 protein. The top ten hold about 9.4% of the sample, which has 500,000 to 600,000 distinct CDR3 sequences, roughly 12% seen once. The sequence came from a man aged 50-59 years who received an inactivated influenza vaccine. This sample comprised PBMCs from blood, obtained on the day of vaccination. This sequence joins TRBV20-1 and TRBJ1-2; D unclear. This chain's CDR3 is CSAQSPHLPNYGYTF. The CDR3 DNA follows: TGCAGTGCTCAGAGTCCCCACCTCCCTAACTATGGCTACACCTTC.